The present entry profiles one T cell receptor (beta chain) with its context. The antigen remains unidentified. The authors ran the assay at deep level. Repertoires were generated with immunoSEQ multiplex PCR, while TCRdb's copy carries only in-frame clones and drops some. Of 700,000 or so clones in the sample, 72% were seen once. CDR3 length: 12 amino acids. Trimming cost V 5 bases and J 7 bases, with 11 bases left between them. Germline CDR1 reads MDHEN; CDR2 reads SYDVKM. The entry originates in a study of shared clonotypes between healthy human individuals. Whole-study findings and limits: Only blood underwent sampling, and tissue repertoires likely differ. It was the few donors that limited the genetic and exposure-history diversity represented.

V gene TRBV28 combines with J gene TRBJ1-2; D gene uncertain. The sequenced sample consisted of memory CD4+ T cells sorted from blood. Subset denoted: CD45RA-negative fraction. The receptor was isolated from a woman in her twenties or thirties in good health. The CDR3 loop is CASSLRYGGYTF. The CDR3 nucleotides are TGTGCCAGCAGTCTAAGATATGGTGGCTACACCTTC.